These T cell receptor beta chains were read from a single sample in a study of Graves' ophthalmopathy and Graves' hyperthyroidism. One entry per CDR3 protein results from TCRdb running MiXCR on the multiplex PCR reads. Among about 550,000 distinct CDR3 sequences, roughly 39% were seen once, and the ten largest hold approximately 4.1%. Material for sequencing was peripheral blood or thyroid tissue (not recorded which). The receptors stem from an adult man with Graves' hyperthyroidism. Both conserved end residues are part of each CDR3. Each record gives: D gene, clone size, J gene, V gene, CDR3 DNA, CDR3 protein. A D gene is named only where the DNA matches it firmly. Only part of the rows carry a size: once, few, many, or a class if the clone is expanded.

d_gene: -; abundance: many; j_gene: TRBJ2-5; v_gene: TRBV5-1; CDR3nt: TGCGCCAGCAGCTTCGGAGATTCCCAAGAGACCCAGTACTTC; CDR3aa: CASSFGDSQETQYF
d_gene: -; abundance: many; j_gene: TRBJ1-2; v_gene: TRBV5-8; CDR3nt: TGTGCCAGCAGCTTCGAACAGGGACGAAACTATGGCTACACCTTC; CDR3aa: CASSFEQGRNYGYTF
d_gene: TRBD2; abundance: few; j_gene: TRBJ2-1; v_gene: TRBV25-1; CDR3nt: TGTGCCAGCGGGACTAGCGGGGCTTACAATGAGCAGTTCTTC; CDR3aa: CASGTSGAYNEQFF
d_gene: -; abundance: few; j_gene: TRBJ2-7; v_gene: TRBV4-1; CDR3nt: TGCGCCAGCAGCCAAGATCCGCCTTCGGGACTCAAATACGAGCAGTACTTC; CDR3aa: CASSQDPPSGLKYEQYF
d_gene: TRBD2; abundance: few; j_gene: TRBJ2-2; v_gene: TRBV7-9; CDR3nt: TGTGCCAGCAGCACCGGGACTAGTTCCTTTGTCGGGGAGCTGTTTTTT; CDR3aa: CASSTGTSSFVGELFF
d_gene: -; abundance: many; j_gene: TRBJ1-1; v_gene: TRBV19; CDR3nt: TGTGCCAGTAGTAGGGCGGCTGTAACATTGTGGGGACAAACGAACACTGAAGCTTTCTTT; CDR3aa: CASSRAAVTLWGQTNTEAFF
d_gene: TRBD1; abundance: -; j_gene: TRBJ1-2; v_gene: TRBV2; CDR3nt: TGTGCCAGCAGTGAAGAGGACAGGGGGAACTATGGCTACACCTTC; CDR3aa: CASSEEDRGNYGYTF
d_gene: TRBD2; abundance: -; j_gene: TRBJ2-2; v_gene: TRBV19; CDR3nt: TGTGCCAGTAGTATTATAAAACTAGCGGGGGACACCGGGGAGCTGTTTTTT; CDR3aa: CASSIIKLAGDTGELFF
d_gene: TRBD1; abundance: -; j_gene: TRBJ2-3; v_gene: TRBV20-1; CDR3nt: TGCAGTGCTAACGGGGACAGTGGGTCTAGCACAGATATGCAGTATTTT; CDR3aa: CSANGDSGSSTDMQYF
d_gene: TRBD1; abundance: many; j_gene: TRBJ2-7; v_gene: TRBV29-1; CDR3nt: TGCAGCGTACGACAGGGCGCCTACGAGCAGTACTTC; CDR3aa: CSVRQGAYEQYF
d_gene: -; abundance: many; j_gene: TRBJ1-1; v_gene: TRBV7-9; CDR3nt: TGTGCCAGCAGCCCTGGGGAGAGGCGGGGGAAAGCTTTCTTT; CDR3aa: CASSPGERRGKAFF
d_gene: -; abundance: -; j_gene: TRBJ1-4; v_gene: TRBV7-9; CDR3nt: TGTGCCAGCAGCCCGTACAGGCGGGGTGAAAAACTGTTTTTT; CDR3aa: CASSPYRRGEKLFF
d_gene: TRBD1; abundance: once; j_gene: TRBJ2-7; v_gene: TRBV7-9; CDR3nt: TGTGCCAGCAGCTTAACGACAGGGGGCCTCTACGAGCAGTACTTC; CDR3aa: CASSLTTGGLYEQYF
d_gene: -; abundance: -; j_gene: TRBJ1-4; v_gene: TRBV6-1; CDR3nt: TGTGCCAGCAGTTACTCACAGGCAACTAATGAAAAACTGTTTTTT; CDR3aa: CASSYSQATNEKLFF
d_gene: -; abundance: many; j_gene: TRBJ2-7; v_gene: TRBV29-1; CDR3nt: TGCAGCGTTGAAGGGGCAGGGACCTACGAGCAGTACTTC; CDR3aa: CSVEGAGTYEQYF
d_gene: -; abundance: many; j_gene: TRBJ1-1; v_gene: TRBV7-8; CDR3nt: TGTGCCAGCAGCGGGACCGGGGGGTCTGAAGCTTTCTTT; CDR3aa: CASSGTGGSEAFF
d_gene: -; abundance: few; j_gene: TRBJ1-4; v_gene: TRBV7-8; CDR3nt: TGTGCCAGCAGTTTGCCCCCAACCGGTAAACAGGGCCCGAATGAAAAACTGTTTTTT; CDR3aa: CASSLPPTGKQGPNEKLFF
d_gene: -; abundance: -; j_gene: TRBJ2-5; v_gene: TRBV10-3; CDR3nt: TGTGCCATCAGTGATGTAGCGGTACAGTACTTC; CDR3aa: CAISDVAVQYF
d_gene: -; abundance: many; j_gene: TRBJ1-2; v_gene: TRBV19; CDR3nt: TGTGCCAGTAGTATGTGGGCAGCTAACTATGGCTACACCTTC; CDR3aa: CASSMWAANYGYTF
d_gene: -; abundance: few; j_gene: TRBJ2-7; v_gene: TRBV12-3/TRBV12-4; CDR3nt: TGTGCCAGCAGTTACGGCGAGGACACCTCCTACGAGCAGTACTTC; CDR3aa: CASSYGEDTSYEQYF
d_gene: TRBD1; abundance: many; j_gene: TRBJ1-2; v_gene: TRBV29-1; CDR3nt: TGCAGCGGCGTGACAGGGACCGACTATGGCTACACCTTC; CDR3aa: CSGVTGTDYGYTF
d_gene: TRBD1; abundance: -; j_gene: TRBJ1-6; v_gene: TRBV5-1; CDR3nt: TGCGCCAGCAGCCCATCGGGGACAGGGGCGGGTTCACCCCTCCACTTT; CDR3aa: CASSPSGTGAGSPLHF
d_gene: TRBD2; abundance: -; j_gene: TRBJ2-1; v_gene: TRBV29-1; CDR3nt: TGCAGCGTAATAGCGGGGGCCGGGGTGCAGTTCTTC; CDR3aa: CSVIAGAGVQFF
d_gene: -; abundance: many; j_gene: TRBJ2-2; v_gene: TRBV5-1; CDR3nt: TGCGCCAGCAGCTTGGGCCCCTATAACACCGGGGAGCTGTTTTTT; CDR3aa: CASSLGPYNTGELFF
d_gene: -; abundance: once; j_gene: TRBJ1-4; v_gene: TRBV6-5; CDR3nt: TGTGCCAGCAGTCTCGGGACACCCGGAAGGTGGGGTGAAAAACTGTTTTTT; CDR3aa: CASSLGTPGRWGEKLFF
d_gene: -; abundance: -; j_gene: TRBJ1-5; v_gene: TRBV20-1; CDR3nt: TGCAGTGCTAGAGAGGCCTCTTGGGGGCCGGGCAATCAGCCCCAGCATTTT; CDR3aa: CSAREASWGPGNQPQHF